This TCR beta chain comes out of a study of blood T cells in healthy people across ages. This clonotype was seen a few times. Drawing of peripheral blood yielded ten milliliters from each donor. Trimming took 6 bases from V and 2 from J; bases not matched to a gene: 8. The CDR3 is 15 residues long. The V gene's germline CDR1 is SEHNR and CDR2 FQNEAQ (reference sequence). Combining a sample-barcoded 5' primer with a J-beta primer mix, a second PCR ran for about 6 to 11 cycles. TCRdb reprocessed the 5' RACE reads with MiXCR, giving one entry per CDR3 protein. Here the sample spans fewer than 750,000 distinct CDR3 sequences, around half being singletons.

The V call is TRBV7-9, the J call TRBJ2-3, with 7 bases matching TRBD1. The source material was blood. The source of this sequence is an elderly man in good health. The DNA for the CDR3 is TGTGCCAGCAGACGCTGGGGACAGTCCACAGATACGCAGTATTTT. Protein product: CASRRWGQSTDTQYF.